Following are 20 T cell receptor beta chains from one sample sequenced in a study of cytomegalovirus exposure and HLA in healthy donors. Primers for the PCR totalled 60 Vbeta and 13 Jbeta. The assay was immunoSEQ multiplex PCR, and TCRdb's table has in-frame clones only and misses some. The top ten clones hold approximately 0.22% of a sample with 120,000 or so clones, 80% of them seen once. The sequenced sample was PBMCs. Source of these receptors: a man over 45 in good health and CMV-seronegative.

The chain joins TRBV7-2 to TRBJ2-7; no firm D call. CDR3 size: 13 residues. Germline-derived CDR1 and CDR2 are SGHTA and FQGNSA. The V gene lost 3 bases and the J gene lost 6 bases, with 12 bases spanning the gap. The CDR3 sequence is CASSFAWSGEQYF. DNA for the CDR3: TGTGCCAGCAGCTTTGCTTGGTCGGGCGAGCAGTACTTC.

The chain employs TRBV4-1 and TRBJ1-2; a weak D match, TRBD1 (6 bases). Trimming took off 1 base at V and 2 bases at J, with 11 bases between the two ends. Germline V gene data show CDR1 as MGHRA and CDR2 as YSYEKL. The CDR3 is 15 residues long. CDR3: CASSQGPQGNYGYTF. CDR3 DNA sequence: TGCGCCAGCAGCCAAGGGCCACAGGGAAACTATGGCTACACCTTC.

This clone was picked up one time. This chain uses TRBV28 with TRBJ1-4, with 9 positions matching TRBD1. The CDR3 length is 20 residues. The trim removed 5 bases at V and 0 bases at J, leaving 16 bases unmatched. Germline lookup yields CDR1 MDHEN and CDR2 SYDVKM. The CDR3 reads CASSIIRRGQGPATNEKLFF. In DNA form, the CDR3 reads TGTGCCAGCAGTATTATACGCCGCGGACAGGGGCCTGCAACTAATGAAAAACTGTTTTTT.

This clone was observed a few times. The rearrangement joins TRBV27 to TRBJ1-1, with 8 bases identical to TRBD1. The V and J ends lost 4 bases and 4 bases, in that order; junction bases with no gene match: 8. There are 15 residues in the CDR3. Germline-derived CDR1 and CDR2 are MNHEY and SMNVEV (reference sequence). The CDR3 bases are TGTGCCAGCAGTTCGCCCCAGGGGGCTGTCACTGAAGCTTTCTTT. This codes for CASSSPQGAVTEAFF.

The chain uses TRBV7-2 and TRBJ2-7, with no clear D. The CDR3 is 17 amino acids. The V end lost 1 base, the J end lost 0 bases, and 16 bases lay between the germline ends. Germline assignment: CDR1 SGHTA and CDR2 FQGNSA. In DNA, the CDR3 is TGTGCCAGCAGCTTAGGGAGACGAGCACTGAGCTCCTACGAGCAGTACTTC. Residues: CASSLGRRALSSYEQYF.

This chain links TRBV25-1 with TRBJ2-1, with D tentatively TRBD1 (5 bases). Germline V gene sequence: CDR1 MGHDK, CDR2 SYGVNS. CDR3 length: 12 residues. V lost 7 bases, J lost 8 bases, and 12 bases lay in between. CDR3 DNA sequence: TGTGCCAGCAAAGGACAAGCTCATGAGCAGTTCTTC. Translating it yields CASKGQAHEQFF. Combining the CDR3 with reference TRBV25-1 and TRBJ2-1 gives the whole variable domain EADIYQTPRYLVIGTGKKITLECSQTMGHDKMYWYQQDPGMELHLIHYSYGVNSTEKGDLSSESTVSRIRTEHFPLTLESARPSHTSQYLCASKGQAHEQFFGPGTRLTVL.

The J gene is TRBJ1-4, the V gene TRBV5-1; D gene unclear. Between the trimmed V and J ends, which lost 0 bases and 8 bases, there was a span of 8 bases. The CDR3 spans 13 residues. Germline V gene data show CDR1 as SGHRS and CDR2 as YFSETQ. The CDR3 region has the DNA TGCGCCAGCAGCTTGGGGCGGAACGAAAAACTGTTTTTT. Its translation is CASSLGRNEKLFF.

This clone was recorded a few times. V usage is TRBV5-1 and J usage is TRBJ1-2; D uncertain. CDR3 length: 15 residues. The V gene lost 0 bases and the J gene lost 6 bases, with 15 bases spanning the gap. CDR1 and CDR2 from the germline V gene are SGHRS and YFSETQ. The CDR3, as DNA: TGCGCCAGCAGCTTGGAACCGAGCAGGTACGATGGCTACACCTTC. Its translation is CASSLEPSRYDGYTF.

Only one count was recorded for this clone. The chain has TRBV28 and TRBJ2-2; D is unresolved. The CDR3 has 10 amino acids. The germline gives CDR1 MDHEN, CDR2 SYDVKM. The V end was cut by 10 bases, the J end by 7 bases, with 7 bases between. CDR3 bases: TGTGCCACCTCCTACGGGGAGCTGTTTTTT. The encoded protein is CATSYGELFF. The variable domain in full, with the rest retrieved from reference TRBV28 and TRBJ2-2, is DVKVTQSSRYLVKRTGEKVFLECVQDMDHENMFWYRQDPGLGLRLIYFSYDVKMKEKGDIPEGYSVSREKKERFSLILESASTNQTSMYLCATSYGELFFGEGSRLTVL.

The chain employs TRBV30 and TRBJ2-5; 7 bases map to TRBD2. CDR1 and CDR2 from the germline V gene are GTSNPN and SVGIG (reference sequence). Trimming at V came to 2 bases and at J to 2 bases, leaving 2 bases not matched to a gene. The CDR3 spans 13 residues. CDR3 protein: CAWSLAGQETQYF. Written as DNA, the CDR3 is TGTGCCTGGAGTTTAGCGGGTCAAGAGACCCAGTACTTC.

V usage is TRBV6-5 and J usage is TRBJ1-1; 7 bases match TRBD1. V gave up 6 bases and J gave up 1 base; unmatched junction bases: 5. The length of the CDR3 is 14 residues. Germline-derived CDR1 and CDR2 are MNHEY and SVGAGI. The CDR3 nucleotides read TGTGCCAGCAGAATCGGGACAGCGAACACTGAAGCTTTCTTT. It is translated as CASRIGTANTEAFF.

The chain has TRBV30 and TRBJ1-1; possible D gene TRBD1, 5 bases. Deletions cut 6 bases from V and 0 bases from J, with 8 bases between. Germline CDR1 reads GTSNPN; CDR2 reads SVGIG (reference sequence). This CDR3 has 12 residues. CDR3 protein: CACNRLNTEAFF. The CDR3 DNA reads TGTGCCTGTAACAGGCTGAACACTGAAGCTTTCTTT.

V gene TRBV19 combines with J gene TRBJ2-5, with D possibly being TRBD1 (6 bases). V was clipped by 0 bases and J by 9 bases, with 11 bases between them. Per germline, CDR1 LNHDA and CDR2 SQIVND (reference sequence). This CDR3 spans 13 amino acids. For the CDR3, the DNA is TGTGCCAGTAGTATAGACCTTCCAGGGGCCCAGTACTTC. Amino acid sequence: CASSIDLPGAQYF. The complete variable domain, with remaining parts taken from reference TRBV19 and TRBJ2-5, reads DGGITQSPKYLFRKEGQNVTLSCEQNLNHDAMYWYRQDPGQGLRLIYYSQIVNDFQKGDIAEGYSVSREKKESFPLTVTSAQKNPTAFYLCASSIDLPGAQYFGPGTRLLVL.

The CDR3 region has the DNA TGTGCCAGCAGCAAAAGGGCGACAGGGTGGGGTACTGAAGCTTTCTTT. This encodes CASSKRATGWGTEAFF. The chain uses TRBV21-1 and TRBJ1-1; the table's D call TRBD1 went unverified against the DNA. TRBV21-1 is a pseudogene segment. This CDR3 contains 16 residues.

CDR3: CASSLVVAGVQETQYF. CDR3 DNA sequence: TGCGCCAGCAGCTTGGTGGTAGCGGGAGTTCAAGAGACCCAGTACTTC. The V call is TRBV5-1, the J call TRBJ2-5; 9 bases map to TRBD2. The germline V gene encodes CDR1 SGHRS and CDR2 YFSETQ. The V segment lost 0 bases and the J segment 2 bases; nucleotides outside the gene matches: 5. The CDR3 covers 16 residues. Looking up the rest from reference TRBV5-1 and TRBJ2-5 gives the full variable domain: KAGVTQTPRYLIKTRGQQVTLSCSPISGHRSVSWYQQTPGQGLQFLFEYFSETQRNKGNFPGRFSGRQFSNSRSEMNVSTLELGDSALYLCASSLVVAGVQETQYFGPGTRLLVL.

The chain is built from TRBV30 and TRBJ2-6; D is possibly TRBD2 (5 bases). Deletions cut 4 bases from V and 0 bases from J, with 7 bases between. In germline, CDR1 is GTSNPN, CDR2 SVGIG (reference sequence). The CDR3 length is 14 residues. The CDR3 DNA is TGTGCCTGGAATCGGGACTCTGGGGCCAACGTCCTGACTTTC. Translation: CAWNRDSGANVLTF.

This clone was seen only once. The J gene is TRBJ2-7, the V gene TRBV9; D not resolved. Trimming took off 1 base at V and 7 bases at J, with 12 bases between the two ends. Looked up from germline, CDR1 is SGDLS and CDR2 is YYNGEE. This CDR3 is 13 amino acids long. The CDR3 nucleotides are TGTGCCAGCAGCGTACGAAGTCGCGAGGAGCAGTACTTC. Translation: CASSVRSREEQYF.

The chain combines TRBV10-2 with TRBJ2-7; a possible D gene is TRBD2 (6 bases). Trimming took 10 bases from V and 0 from J, leaving 13 bases between them. The CDR3 is made up of 13 amino acids. Germline assignment: CDR1 WSHSY and CDR2 SAAADI. The CDR3 DNA sequence: TGCGCCATCGGGGGTACCCCCTCCTACGAGCAGTACTTC. Translation gives CAIGGTPSYEQYF.

The gene calls are TRBV5-1 and TRBJ2-5; TRBD1 agrees at 9 bases. The CDR3 length is 16 residues. Germline V gene sequence: CDR1 SGHRS, CDR2 YFSETQ. Losses at the gene ends were 0 bases for V and 3 bases for J; bases not matched to a gene: 6. The DNA for the CDR3 is TGCGCCAGCAGCTTGGATGGGACAGGGCCTGAAGAGACCCAGTACTTC. Translation gives CASSLDGTGPEETQYF.

This clone was picked up a small number of times. This chain connects TRBV28 to TRBJ2-7; D might be TRBD2 (5 bases). This CDR3 is built from 12 residues. Trimming took 6 bases from V and 7 from J, leaving 13 bases between them. The germline V gene encodes CDR1 MDHEN and CDR2 SYDVKM. The CDR3 nucleotides are TGTGCCAGCAGCCAGGACTCGGCGGAGCAGTACTTC. Amino acids: CASSQDSAEQYF.